This T cell receptor (beta chain) was profiled in a study of blood T cell repertoires in COVID-19. V trimming: 2 bases; J trimming: 10 bases; junction bases outside the gene matches: 6. This CDR3 has 16 residues. Per germline, CDR1 MNHEY and CDR2 SVGAGI. Repertoires were generated with immunoSEQ multiplex PCR, while TCRdb's copy carries only in-frame clones and drops some. The profile covers 250,000 to 300,000 clones, with about 88% appearing a single time and over 2% taken by the ten largest. This chain uses TRBV6-5 with TRBJ1-6; 12 bases are shared with TRBD1. The origin of this receptor is a woman aged 55-70 years in a cohort exposed to, infected with or recovered from COVID-19 (not recorded which). The sample consisted of PBMCs or T cells enriched from blood (not recorded which). Here the CDR3 DNA reads TGTGCCAGCAGTTACGGGACAGGGGGCGGATACTCACCCCTCCACTTT. It yields the protein CASSYGTGGGYSPLHF.